This T cell receptor beta chain was sequenced in a study of shared clonotypes between healthy human individuals. Study-level information: Donor ages ranged 18 to 49 years: a couple of women, a few men.

Every donor, a Caucasian adult, lived in Nashville, Tennessee. Method: immunoSEQ multiplex PCR; TCRdb's copy keeps in-frame clones and lacks some. The sample holds about half a million clones, 60% to 80% seen once. Trimming cost V 2 bases and J 0 bases, with 14 bases left between them. CDR3 length: 16 amino acids. In germline, CDR1 is MNHNY, CDR2 SVGAGI (reference sequence). V usage is TRBV6-6 and J usage is TRBJ2-7, with a possible D match to TRBD2 (6 bases). The TCR was taken from a woman in her thirties or forties in good health. Some clones in this sample may be carry-over from other donors' samples. The sample was PBMCs. The DNA of the CDR3 is TGTGCCAGCAGTTACAGTCGGAGGGGTAGCTCCTACGAGCAGTACTTC. Protein: CASSYSRRGSSYEQYF.